This T cell receptor (beta chain) was observed in a study of T cell changes during pregnancy in multiple sclerosis. Germline V CDR1 and CDR2: SGHVS, FNYEAQ. The CDR3 totals 13 residues. V lost 5 bases, J lost 0 bases, and 5 bases lay in between. Data came from immunoSEQ multiplex PCR; TCRdb stores just in-frame clones and leaves some out. Here the sample spans around 50,000 clones, 94% being singletons. The rearrangement joins TRBV7-6 to TRBJ2-1; D not certain. The source of this sequence is a female donor with multiple sclerosis, enrolled in a pregnancy study. The material sequenced was CD4+ T cells from peripheral blood mononuclear cells, taken in the first trimester of pregnancy. CDR3: CASSRISYNEQFF. The CDR3 DNA is TGTGCCAGCAGCCGTATCTCCTACAATGAGCAGTTCTTC.